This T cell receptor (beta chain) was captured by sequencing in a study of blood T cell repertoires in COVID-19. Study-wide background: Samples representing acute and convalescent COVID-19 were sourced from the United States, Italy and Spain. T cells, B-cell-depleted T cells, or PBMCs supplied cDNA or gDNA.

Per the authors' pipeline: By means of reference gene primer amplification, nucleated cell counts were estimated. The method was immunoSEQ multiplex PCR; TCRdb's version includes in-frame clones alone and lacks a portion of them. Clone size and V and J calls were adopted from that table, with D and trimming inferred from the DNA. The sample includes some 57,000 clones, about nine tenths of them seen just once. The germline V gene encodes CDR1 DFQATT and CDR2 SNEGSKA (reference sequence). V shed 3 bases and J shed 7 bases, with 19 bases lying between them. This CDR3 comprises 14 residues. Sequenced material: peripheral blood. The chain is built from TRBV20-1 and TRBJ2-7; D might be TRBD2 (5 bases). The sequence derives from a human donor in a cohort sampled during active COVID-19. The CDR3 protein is CSASWRSARREQYF. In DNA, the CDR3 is TGCAGTGCTAGTTGGAGGTCGGCCCGGCGAGAGCAGTACTTC.